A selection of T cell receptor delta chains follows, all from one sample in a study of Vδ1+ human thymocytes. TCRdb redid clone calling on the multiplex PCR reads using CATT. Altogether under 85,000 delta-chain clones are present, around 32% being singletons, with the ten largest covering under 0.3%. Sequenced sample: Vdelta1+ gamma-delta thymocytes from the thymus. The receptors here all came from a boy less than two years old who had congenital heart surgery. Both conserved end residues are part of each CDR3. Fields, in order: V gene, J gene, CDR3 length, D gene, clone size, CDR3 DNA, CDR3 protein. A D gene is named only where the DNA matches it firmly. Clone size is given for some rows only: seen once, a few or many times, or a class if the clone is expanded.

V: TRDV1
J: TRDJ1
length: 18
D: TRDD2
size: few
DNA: TGTGCTCTTGGGCCAACCTTCCTACTATGTCGGGGGCCCGATAAACTCATCTTT
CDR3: CALGPTFLLCRGPDKLIF

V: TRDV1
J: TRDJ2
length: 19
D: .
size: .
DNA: TGTGCTCTTGGGGAAGGACCCTCCTACGGGCTGGAATTGACAGCACAACTCTTCTTT
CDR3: CALGEGPSYGLELTAQLFF

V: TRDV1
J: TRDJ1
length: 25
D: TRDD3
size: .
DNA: TGTGCTCTTGGGGAACTAGTTCGACCTACTTCTCCTTGGTGGGGGATACGCCCGTACACCGATAAACTCATCTTT
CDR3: CALGELVRPTSPWWGIRPYTDKLIF

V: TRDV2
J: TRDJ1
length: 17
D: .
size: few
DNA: TGTGCCTGTGACACGGGGGGACGATCCTCGTACACCGATAAACTCATCTTT
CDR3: CACDTGGRSSYTDKLIF

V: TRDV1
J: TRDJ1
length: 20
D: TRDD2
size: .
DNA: TGTGCTCTTGGGAATCAACCTTCCTACGAGGTCGTCGGGGATTACGATAAACTCATCTTT
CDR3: CALGNQPSYEVVGDYDKLIF

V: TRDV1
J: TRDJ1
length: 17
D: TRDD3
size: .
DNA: TGTGCTCTTGGGGATCCCACTGGGGGTTCGCGCACCGATAAACTCATCTTT
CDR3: CALGDPTGGSRTDKLIF

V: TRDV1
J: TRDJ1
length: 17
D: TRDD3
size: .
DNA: TGTGCTCTTGGGCGACAGTGTACTGGGGGATCCCCCGATAAACTCATCTTT
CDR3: CALGRQCTGGSPDKLIF

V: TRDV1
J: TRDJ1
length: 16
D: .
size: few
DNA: TGTGCTCTTGGGGAACTAGGTTTCCCCCACACCGATAAACTCATCTTT
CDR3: CALGELGFPHTDKLIF

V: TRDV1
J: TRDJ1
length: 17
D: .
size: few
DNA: TGTGCTCTTGGGGAACTTCCCAACTTGGGGGCGTACGATAAACTCATCTTT
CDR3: CALGELPNLGAYDKLIF

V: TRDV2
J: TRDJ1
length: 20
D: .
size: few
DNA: TGTGCCTGTGATCCCGGCCGAGATCTTCCTAAACTGGGGTGGGCCGATAAACTCATCTTT
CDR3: CACDPGRDLPKLGWADKLIF

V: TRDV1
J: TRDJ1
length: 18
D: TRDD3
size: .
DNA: TGTGCTCTTGGGGAACGAGAGAAACTGGGGGATAACACCGATAAACTCATCTTT
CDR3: CALGEREKLGDNTDKLIF

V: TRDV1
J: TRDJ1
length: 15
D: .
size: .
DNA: TGTGCTCTTGGGGAATTCCGGAGGGGGAGACACATACTCATCTTT
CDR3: CALGEFRRGRHILIF

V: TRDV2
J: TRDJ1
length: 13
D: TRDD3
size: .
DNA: TGTGCCTGTGGAATGGGGGACCGCGATAAACTCATCTTT
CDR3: CACGMGDRDKLIF

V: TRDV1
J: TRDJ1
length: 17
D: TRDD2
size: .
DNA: TGTGCTCTTGGGGATCGAGGCCTTCCTACGTTCTACGATAAACTCATCTTT
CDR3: CALGDRGLPTFYDKLIF

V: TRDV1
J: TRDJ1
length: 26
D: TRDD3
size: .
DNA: TGTGCTCTTGGGGAACTTAACCTACGTCCCGTACTGGGGGATACGCGTATCCCGTCGTACACCGATAAACTCATCTTT
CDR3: CALGELNLRPVLGDTRIPSYTDKLIF

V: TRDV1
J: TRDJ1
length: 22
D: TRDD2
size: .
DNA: TGTGCTCTTGGAGAACCTCCCGGCCTTCCTACGGTACCACTGGGGCCCACCGATAAACTCATCTTT
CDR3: CALGEPPGLPTVPLGPTDKLIF